The rows below give T cell receptor beta chains drawn from one sample of a study of radiation and T cells in renal cell carcinoma. TCRdb's copy holds only in-frame clones and misses some; the assay was immunoSEQ multiplex PCR. The sample lists about 130,000 clones, over 75% seen once, with approximately 12% in the top ten. The sample in question was blood, obtained from a patient whose treatment included radiotherapy and nephrectomy. The receptors were sampled from a woman aged 45-65 years with renal cell carcinoma. The conserved cysteine and the conserved F or W are not part of the CDR3 here. Fields, in order: J gene, V gene, CDR3 protein.

TRBJ2-7 TRBV4-1 ASSQYLSYEQY
TRBJ2-1 TRBV5-1 ASSWGGLYNEQF
TRBJ1-1 TRBV4-3 ASSQTQDGQGLNTEAF
TRBJ2-1 TRBV18 ASSPRTSDYNEQF
TRBJ2-5 TRBV5-1 ASSPSTSGGETQY
TRBJ1-1 TRBV15 ATSRDRGGSNTEAF
TRBJ2-7 TRBV6-5 ASTRTSGGYEQY
TRBJ1-3 TRBV6-4 ASSASPGPGNTIY
TRBJ1-1 TRBV7-9 ASSLEVNTEAF
TRBJ1-2 TRBV4-1 ASSQDGWGGGYT
TRBJ1-3 TRBV2 ASSEEGRPGNTIY
TRBJ1-1 TRBV7-2 ASSLEGHLAF
TRBJ2-3 TRBV7-2 ASSSRTRGTDTQY
TRBJ2-4 TRBV7-9 ASSSRTRKNIQY
TRBJ1-6 TRBV11-1 ASSPRQSSYNSPLH
TRBJ2-1 TRBV9 ASTQGISNNEQF
TRBJ2-7 TRBV28 ASSSKDEYEQY
TRBJ2-1 TRBV7-6 ASSPLAGSYNEQF
TRBJ2-3 TRBV19 ASSRDRGDTQY
TRBJ2-1 TRBV7-9 ASSLSGGPNNEQF
TRBJ2-2 TRBV9 ASSAQVGGGELF
TRBJ2-7 TRBV19 ASSTTRDVYEQY
TRBJ1-2 TRBV5-1 ASSSGTDSYGYT
TRBJ1-4 TRBV19 ASSPPANEKLF
TRBJ1-4 TRBV2 ASSEAQERGEKLF
TRBJ2-3 TRBV4-3 ASSQSTPAGDTQY
TRBJ2-2 TRBV9 ASRRAGGGGELF
TRBJ2-7 TRBV7-9 ASSYTGKLSYEQY
TRBJ2-6 TRBV7-7 ASSLDARGSGANVLT
TRBJ2-5 TRBV4-1 ASSQALAGGVETQY
TRBJ2-2 TRBV18 ASSPPWPLRRAGELF
TRBJ2-7 TRBV6-5 ASSYGRGVSYEQY
TRBJ2-1 TRBV7-9 ASSYSGLVRGSEQF
TRBJ1-6 TRBV9 ASSVERTVNSPLH
TRBJ1-1 TRBV6-5 ASKRIGEENTEAF
TRBJ2-7 TRBV6-1 ASMTARGSYEQY
TRBJ1-2 TRBV29-1 SVAPRVNYGYT
TRBJ2-7 TRBV7-8 ASSFFGAEQY
TRBJ1-6 TRBV9 ASSSSHTGDNSPLH
TRBJ2-3 TRBV5-1 ASSLGGGPPTDTQY
TRBJ1-1 TRBV7-2 ASSLIHFIEAF
TRBJ1-6 TRBV4-3 ASSQDPGSKPLH
TRBJ2-3 TRBV5-4 ASSFGSGSTDTQY
TRBJ2-3 TRBV19 ASSPPRTPRTDTQY
TRBJ2-2 TRBV18 ASSPDRRWDTGELF
TRBJ2-2 TRBV10-3 AISDVGPTGELF
TRBJ1-2 TRBV27 ASSPHPGQGGNGYT
TRBJ2-7 TRBV5-6 ASSLLGGGTYEQY
TRBJ2-5 TRBV5-1 ASSSTDSEETQY
TRBJ2-7 TRBV13 ASSSKGVDGYEQY
TRBJ1-4 TRBV7-9 ASSSYRGHPEKLF